Each of the 7 T cell receptor beta chains below was sequenced from the same sample in a study of cytomegalovirus exposure and HLA in healthy donors. The study ran its PCR with 60 Vbeta and 13 Jbeta primers. Clones were sequenced by immunoSEQ multiplex PCR, and TCRdb holds only the in-frame ones, with some missing. Of 90,000 to 150,000 clones listed, around two thirds are singletons. Sequenced: PBMCs. Every receptor here comes from a woman in her thirties or forties in good health and CMV-seropositive.

The chain combines TRBV19 with TRBJ2-3; 8 bases align to TRBD1. The CDR3 runs 14 residues. The J segment lost 6 bases and the V segment lost 1 base, leaving 3 bases of the junction unmatched. Germline assignment: CDR1 LNHDA and CDR2 SQIVND (reference sequence). The CDR3 sequence is CASSIGQGRDTQYF. The CDR3, as DNA: TGTGCCAGTAGTATAGGACAGGGGAGGGATACGCAGTATTTT.

The rearrangement uses TRBV7-2 and TRBJ1-2, with 9 bases aligning to TRBD1. The CDR3 consists of 18 residues. J gave up 1 base and V 4 bases, and 13 bases lay outside the gene matches. Germline loops: CDR1 SGHTA, CDR2 FQGNSA. This chain's CDR3 is CASSSPGGTGPFNYGYTF. CDR3 bases: TGTGCCAGCAGCTCCCCCGGTGGGACAGGGCCCTTTAACTATGGCTACACCTTC.

CDR3 region: CASSESRGLNTEAFF. CDR3 sequence (DNA): TGTGCCAGCTCGGAATCCAGGGGTCTGAACACTGAAGCTTTCTTT. The V call is TRBV18, the J call TRBJ1-1; the D gene is possibly TRBD1 (6 bases). The CDR3 sequence is 15 residues long. Germline values: CDR1 KGHSH, CDR2 LQKENI. V lost 6 bases, J lost 0 bases, and 14 bases lay in between.

Points on this clone: The germline gene is not matched at one end of the junction; a read error may be the cause. This chain connects TRBV7-9 to TRBJ1-5; D perhaps matches TRBD1 (5 bases). CDR1 and CDR2 from the germline V gene are SEHNR and FQNEAQ (reference sequence). The CDR3 has 12 amino acids. The CDR3 spells CSSSSLRGPQHF. CDR3 nucleotide sequence: TGTTCCAGCAGCTCCCTTAGGGGGCCCCAGCATTTT.

The chain employs TRBV12-5 and TRBJ1-2; 7 bases agree with TRBD1. This CDR3 is 15 amino acids long. V lost 1 base and J lost 4; bases outside the gene matches: 6. Germline CDR1 and CDR2: LGHNT and FRNRAP. The CDR3 is CASGLARDRGYGYTF. The CDR3 coding sequence is TGTGCTAGTGGTTTGGCCCGGGACAGAGGCTATGGCTACACCTTC. The whole variable domain, filled in from reference TRBV12-5 and TRBJ1-2, reads DARVTQTPRHKVTEMGQEVTMRCQPILGHNTVFWYRQTMMQGLELLAYFRNRAPLDDSGMPKDRFSAEMPDATLATLKIQPSEPRDSAVYFCASGLARDRGYGYTFGSGTRLTVV.

V usage is TRBV29-1 and J usage is TRBJ1-1; a weak D match, TRBD1 (6 bases). Germline values: CDR1 SQVTM, CDR2 ANQGSEA. The V gene lost 6 bases and the J gene lost 3 bases, with 14 bases spanning the gap. This CDR3 spans 13 amino acids. CDR3 DNA: TGCAGCGTCCTCGTGGACAGCTACACTGAAGCTTTCTTT. Translating it yields CSVLVDSYTEAFF.

This clone was counted a single time. V is TRBV29-1 and J is TRBJ1-2; no definite D call. The ends were cut back, 5 bases at V and 6 bases at J, with 10 bases in the middle. CDR1 and CDR2 from the germline V gene are SQVTM and ANQGSEA. The CDR3 is made up of 11 amino acids. This CDR3 is CSVYRSDGYTF. In DNA form, the CDR3 reads TGCAGCGTTTACCGCTCGGATGGCTACACCTTC.